Below are 26 T cell receptor beta chains sequenced from a single sample in a study of post-analysis software for immune sequencing data. Whole-study findings and limits: Patients carried a handful of TRBV segments more frequently than controls did, and TRBV5-6, TRBV5-1 and TRBV20-1 were among them.

Unique molecular identifiers were present in the TCR beta cDNA libraries. One entry per CDR3 protein results from TCRdb running MiXCR on the PCR reads. The data contain hundreds of thousands of distinct CDR3 sequences, roughly 29% of them singletons. Their cognate antigens are unknown. Sequenced: blood. The receptors stem from a girl under 18 with multiple sclerosis.

The rearrangement links TRBV20-1 to TRBJ2-7, with 8 bases fitting TRBD1. Per germline, CDR1 DFQATT and CDR2 SNEGSKA (reference sequence). Trimming removed 3 bases from V and 2 bases from J; junction bases left unmatched: 3. The CDR3 has 13 residues. CDR3 sequence: CSASGDRTYEQYF. In DNA, the CDR3 is TGCAGTGCTAGTGGGGACAGGACCTACGAGCAGTACTTC.

This clonotype came up a few times. The CDR3 sequence: CSAPPRARREQYF. The CDR3 DNA follows: TGCAGTGCTCCGCCGCGGGCCCGGAGGGAGCAGTACTTC. V and J are TRBV20-1 and TRBJ2-7; tentative D call: TRBD2 (5 bases). This CDR3 has 13 residues. Germline V CDR1 and CDR2: DFQATT, SNEGSKA (reference sequence). V lost 5 bases, J lost 7 bases, and 18 bases lay in between.

This clonotype was seen a few times. Sequence at one end of the junction differs from germline and may be a read error. This sequence joins TRBV28 and TRBJ2-6; D unresolved. The CDR3 runs 17 residues. Germline V gives CDR1 MDHEN, CDR2 SYDVKM. The CDR3 reads CASTNIFRFSEANVLTF. The CDR3 nucleotides read TGTGCCAGCACCAATATTTTCAGGTTCTCTGAGGCCAACGTCCTGACTTTC.

This clonotype turned up a few times. This rearrangement joins TRBV20-1 to TRBJ1-5; weak D call: TRBD1 (6 bases). CDR3 length: 13 amino acids. The V end was cut by 6 bases, the J end by 5 bases, with 14 bases between. Germline assignment: CDR1 DFQATT and CDR2 SNEGSKA (reference sequence). CDR3 in DNA: TGCAGTGCGGGAGGGGGGAGGCATCAGCCCCAGCATTTT. Its translation is CSAGGGRHQPQHF.

The chain carries TRBV12-3 or TRBV12-4 and TRBJ2-1; possible D gene TRBD2, 6 bases. Trimming took off 5 bases at V and 6 bases at J, with 20 bases between the two ends. This CDR3 comprises 16 residues. Written as DNA, the CDR3 is TGTGCCAGCAGTACACTGGGACTCTCGCAGGTCAATGAGCAGTTCTTC. Its protein is CASSTLGLSQVNEQFF.

This clonotype was observed a handful of times. The chain recombines TRBV20-1 with TRBJ1-5, with a weak D call TRBD1 (6 bases). The CDR3 is 16 residues long. The germline CDR1 and CDR2 sequences are DFQATT and SNEGSKA (reference sequence). Trimming stripped 0 bases from V and 1 base from J, with 13 bases between. In DNA form, the CDR3 reads TGCAGTGCTAGAGATGGCGGACAGACCAGCAATCAGCCCCAGCATTTT. Translated, it gives CSARDGGQTSNQPQHF.

Ten or more counts support this clonotype. J is TRBJ2-1 and V is TRBV7-9; D is unclear. CDR1 SEHNR and CDR2 FQNEAQ come from the germline V gene (reference sequence). The CDR3 has 12 residues. Trimming left V 6 bases short and J 8 bases short, with 11 bases between. The CDR3 here is CASRADSDEQFF. The CDR3 nucleotides read TGTGCCAGCAGGGCGGATTCGGATGAGCAGTTCTTC.

This clonotype came up a few times. The V gene is TRBV12-3 or TRBV12-4, the J gene TRBJ2-4; perhaps TRBD2 as D (5 bases). Trimming pared 1 base from V and 1 base from J, leaving 17 bases between. This CDR3 spans 18 amino acids. CDR3 sequence: CASSLDWGRGSAKNIQYF. DNA of the CDR3: TGTGCCAGCAGTTTAGATTGGGGTCGGGGATCGGCCAAAAACATTCAGTACTTC.

Concerning this clonotype itself: Germline is not matched at one junction end, which may reflect a read error. This chain uses TRBV20-1 with TRBJ2-1; TRBD2 might be the D (5 bases). Germline assignment: CDR1 DFQATT and CDR2 SNEGSKA (reference sequence). The CDR3 consists of 14 residues. The CDR3 coding sequence is TGCAGTGCTCTTAGCGCGGTATCCTACAATGGGCAGTTCTTC. It codes for CSALSAVSYNGQFF.

This clonotype was recorded many times. The V gene is TRBV5-1, the J gene TRBJ2-3, with 8 bases fitting TRBD2. J lost 0 bases, V lost 5 bases, and 8 bases had no gene match. Germline values: CDR1 SGHRS, CDR2 YFSETQ. CDR3 length: 16 residues. CDR3 region: CASSWRGAASTDTQYF. Written as DNA, the CDR3 is TGCGCCAGCAGTTGGCGGGGGGCAGCTAGCACAGATACGCAGTATTTT.

The chain uses TRBV5-1 and TRBJ2-2; perhaps TRBD1 as D (5 bases). The V gene's germline CDR1 is SGHRS and CDR2 YFSETQ. Trimming stripped 0 bases from V and 3 bases from J, with 6 bases between. The CDR3 length is 14 residues. CDR3 sequence reads: CASSLGQHTGELFF. The CDR3 DNA reads TGCGCCAGCAGCTTGGGACAGCACACCGGGGAGCTGTTTTTT.

The rearrangement links TRBV20-1 to TRBJ1-4; 7 bases align to TRBD1. Germline V gene lookup returns CDR1 DFQATT and CDR2 SNEGSKA (reference sequence). The V and J ends lost 7 bases and 8 bases, in that order; junction bases with no gene match: 7. The CDR3 spans 12 residues. The CDR3 protein is CSGQGQREKLFF. Here the CDR3 DNA reads TGCAGTGGGCAGGGACAGCGGGAAAAACTGTTTTTT.

The V and J genes are TRBV6-1 and TRBJ1-1; D gene uncertain. V lost 4 bases, J lost 11 bases, and 29 bases lay in between. The CDR3 spans 17 residues. Germline-derived CDR1 and CDR2 are MNHNS and SASEGT. Here the CDR3 reads CASSALGRISTHKRAFF. The CDR3 DNA sequence: TGTGCCAGCAGTGCCCTGGGTCGAATCTCGACCCACAAGAGGGCTTTCTTT.

The V gene is TRBV28, the J gene TRBJ2-1; 9 positions match TRBD1. Germline CDR1 and CDR2: MDHEN and SYDVKM. The CDR3 extends over 17 amino acids. J lost 8 bases, V lost 3 bases, and 14 bases had no gene match. CDR3 region: CASSFFGGQGPGDEQFF. CDR3 coding DNA: TGTGCCAGCAGTTTTTTTGGGGGACAGGGCCCTGGGGATGAGCAGTTCTTC.

This rearrangement joins TRBV4-3 to TRBJ2-1, with 12 bases lining up with TRBD2. V gave up 0 bases and J gave up 9 bases; unmatched junction bases: 3. From germline, CDR1 is LGHNA and CDR2 YSLEER. The length of the CDR3 is 15 residues. CDR3 residues: CASSQETSGSVEQFF. CDR3 in DNA: TGCGCCAGCAGCCAAGAGACTAGCGGGAGCGTTGAGCAGTTCTTC.

This clonotype was detected only a few times. The chain combines TRBV7-8 with TRBJ2-7; TRBD2 matches at 7 bases. V lost 5 bases and J lost 4; bases outside the gene matches: 14. Germline V gene sequence: CDR1 SGHVS, CDR2 FQNEAQ. The CDR3 runs to 16 residues. The CDR3 region is CASSEQASGGAYEQYF. Written as DNA, the CDR3 is TGTGCCAGCAGCGAGCAAGCTTCGGGGGGAGCATACGAGCAGTACTTC.

V is TRBV6-1 and J is TRBJ2-7; unclear D gene. Per the germline V gene, CDR1 is MNHNS and CDR2 is SASEGT. Trimming removed 6 bases at V and 3 bases at J, with 15 bases between. This CDR3 region has 14 residues. In DNA form, the CDR3 reads TGTGCCAGCAGCCGCGCCGATTCTCACTACGAGCAGTACTTC. It translates to CASSRADSHYEQYF.

This clonotype was counted between two and nine times. CDR3 sequence (DNA): TGCAGTGCTAGAGAATACGACACCGGATATTATAGCAATCAGCCCCAGCATTTT. This gives the protein CSAREYDTGYYSNQPQHF. This chain uses TRBV20-1 with TRBJ1-5; D is uncertain. CDR1 and CDR2 from the germline V gene are DFQATT and SNEGSKA (reference sequence). CDR3 size: 18 residues. Between the trimmed V and J ends, which lost 0 bases and 0 bases, there was a span of 18 bases.

This chain connects TRBV5-6 to TRBJ2-1; D might be TRBD1 (5 bases). Trimming cost V 1 base and J 4 bases, with 18 bases left between them. Germline assignment: CDR1 SGHDT and CDR2 YYEEEE. CDR3 length: 17 residues. The CDR3 is CASSLRRGQGAYNEQFF. CDR3 coding DNA: TGTGCCAGCAGCTTGCGTAGAGGACAAGGGGCTTACAATGAGCAGTTCTTC.

This clonotype was detected a few times. The CDR3 reads CASSSMGQLNTEAFF. The CDR3 nucleotides read TGCGCCAGCAGCAGTATGGGACAGCTGAACACTGAAGCTTTCTTT. The J gene is TRBJ1-1, the V gene TRBV5-1; 7 nucleotides agree with TRBD1. The CDR3 has 15 residues. The V gene end was trimmed by 4 bases and the J gene end by 0 bases; junction bases not matched to a gene: 6. Germline lookup yields CDR1 SGHRS and CDR2 YFSETQ.

In the case of this clonotype: A much more abundant neighbour one base away suggests this may be a read error. This sequence joins TRBV20-1 and TRBJ2-1, with D possibly matching TRBD2 (5 bases). Judging by the DNA end, TRBJ2-7 fits better; the J call may be wrong. CDR1 DFQATT and CDR2 SNEGSKA come from the germline V gene (reference sequence). This CDR3 is built from 16 residues. The chain's CDR3 is CSARPTLALSYNEQYF. The CDR3 region has the DNA TGCAGTGCTAGACCCACTCTAGCCCTTTCCTACAATGAGCAGTACTTC.

V usage is TRBV12-3 or TRBV12-4 and J usage is TRBJ2-1; TRBD1 agrees at 9 bases. The junction had 7 bases not matched to a gene; V was cut back by 4 bases and J by 0 bases. The length of the CDR3 is 17 residues. The CDR3 DNA follows: TGTGCCAGCAGTTCCCTGACAGGGGGTTTCTCCTACAATGAGCAGTTCTTC. Encoded protein: CASSSLTGGFSYNEQFF.

The gene calls are TRBV7-9 and TRBJ1-1; perhaps TRBD1 as D (5 bases). Germline lookup yields CDR1 SEHNR and CDR2 FQNEAQ (reference sequence). The CDR3 runs to 13 residues. Deletions cut 5 bases from V and 3 bases from J, with 10 bases between. The CDR3 bases are TGTGCCAGCAGCCCAGGGTGGGACACTGAAGCTTTCTTT. Its protein is CASSPGWDTEAFF.

The chain is built from TRBV27 and TRBJ1-5; D may be TRBD1 (5 bases). CDR1 is MNHEY and CDR2 is SMNVEV in the germline V gene (reference sequence). There are 16 residues in the CDR3. With 4 bases removed from V and 2 bases from J, the gap between germline ends came to 15 bases. The CDR3 protein is CASSSPGRDGNQPQHF. CDR3 nucleotide sequence: TGTGCCAGCAGTTCCCCGGGCAGGGATGGCAATCAGCCCCAGCATTTT.

This clonotype was recorded a few times. The genes are TRBV4-3 and TRBJ2-1, with a weak D call TRBD1 (6 bases). This CDR3 region has 14 residues. Trimming removed 2 bases at V and 4 bases at J, with 9 bases between. Per the germline V gene, CDR1 is LGHNA and CDR2 is YSLEER. CDR3 in DNA: TGCGCCAGCAGCCAACTAGGACAGTACAATGAGCAGTTCTTC. Translation gives CASSQLGQYNEQFF.

The rearrangement joins TRBV7-9 to TRBJ2-3, with a possible D match to TRBD1 (6 bases). Germline V CDR1 and CDR2: SEHNR, FQNEAQ (reference sequence). The CDR3 contains 14 residues. V lost 8 bases and J 2 bases, leaving 14 bases between the germline ends. CDR3 coding DNA: TGTGCCAGCGGGACAAACCGACTCACAGATACGCAGTATTTT. It codes for CASGTNRLTDTQYF. Using reference TRBV7-9 and TRBJ2-3 for the parts outside the CDR3, the full variable domain is DTGVSQNPRHKITKRGQNVTFRCDPISEHNRLYWYRQTLGQGPEFLTYFQNEAQLEKSRLLSDRFSAERPKGSFSTLEIQRTEQGDSAMYLCASGTNRLTDTQYFGPGTRLTVL.